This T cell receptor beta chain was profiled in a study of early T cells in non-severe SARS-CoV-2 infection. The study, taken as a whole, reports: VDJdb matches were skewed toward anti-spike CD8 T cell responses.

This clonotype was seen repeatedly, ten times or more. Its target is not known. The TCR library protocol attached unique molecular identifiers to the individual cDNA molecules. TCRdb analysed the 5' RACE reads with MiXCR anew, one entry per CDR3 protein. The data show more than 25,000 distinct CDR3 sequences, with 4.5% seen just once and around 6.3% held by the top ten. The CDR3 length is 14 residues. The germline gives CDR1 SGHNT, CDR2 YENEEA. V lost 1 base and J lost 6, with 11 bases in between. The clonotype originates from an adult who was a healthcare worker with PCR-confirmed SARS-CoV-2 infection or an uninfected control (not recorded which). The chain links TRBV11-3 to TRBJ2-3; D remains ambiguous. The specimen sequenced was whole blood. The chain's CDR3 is CASSLGGTADTQYF. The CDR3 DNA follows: TGTGCCAGCAGCTTAGGAGGTACGGCGGATACGCAGTATTTT. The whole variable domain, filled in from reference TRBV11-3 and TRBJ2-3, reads EAGVVQSPRYKIIEKKQPVAFWCNPISGHNTLYWYLQNLGQGPELLIRYENEEAVDDSQLPKDRFSAERLKGVDSTLKIQPAELGDSAVYLCASSLGGTADTQYFGPGTRLTVL.